The clone carrying this T cell receptor (beta chain) was recorded at least ten times. Its antigen is not known. The data derive from a study of early T cells in non-severe SARS-CoV-2 infection. Study-wide points: Using VDJdb, the matching emphasized anti-spike CD8 responses while missing private and CD4 specificities.

V was shortened by 5 bases and J by 0 bases, with 10 bases between the two germline ends. CDR1 SEHNR and CDR2 FQNEAQ come from the germline V gene (reference sequence). This CDR3 has 15 residues. Individual cDNA molecules were tagged with unique molecular identifiers. TCRdb ran MiXCR on the 5' RACE reads and lists one entry per CDR3 protein. The sample consists of tens of thousands of distinct CDR3 sequences, around 12% of them appearing once. The material sequenced was whole blood. The receptor's source is an adult who was a healthcare worker with PCR-confirmed SARS-CoV-2 infection or an uninfected control (not recorded which). V and J are TRBV7-9 and TRBJ2-2; no definite D call. In DNA, the CDR3 is TGTGCCAGCAGCCCTGACACCCCGAACACCGGGGAGCTGTTTTTT. Translated, it gives CASSPDTPNTGELFF.